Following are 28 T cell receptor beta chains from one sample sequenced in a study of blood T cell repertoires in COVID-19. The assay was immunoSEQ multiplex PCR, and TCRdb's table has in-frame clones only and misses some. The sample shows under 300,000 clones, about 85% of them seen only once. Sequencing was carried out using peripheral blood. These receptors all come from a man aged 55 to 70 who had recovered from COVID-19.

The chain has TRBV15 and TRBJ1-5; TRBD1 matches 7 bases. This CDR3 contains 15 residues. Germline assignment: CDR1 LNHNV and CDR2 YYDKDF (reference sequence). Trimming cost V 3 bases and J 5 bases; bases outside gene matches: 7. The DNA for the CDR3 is TGTGCCACCAGCAGTACCTACAGGGGTTATCAGCCCCAGCATTTT. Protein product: CATSSTYRGYQPQHF.

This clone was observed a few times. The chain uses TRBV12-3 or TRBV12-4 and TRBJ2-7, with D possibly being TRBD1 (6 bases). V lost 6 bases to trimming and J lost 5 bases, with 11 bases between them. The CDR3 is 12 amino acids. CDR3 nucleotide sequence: TGTGCCAGCAGACAGGGAACCCACGAGCAGTACTTC. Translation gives CASRQGTHEQYF.

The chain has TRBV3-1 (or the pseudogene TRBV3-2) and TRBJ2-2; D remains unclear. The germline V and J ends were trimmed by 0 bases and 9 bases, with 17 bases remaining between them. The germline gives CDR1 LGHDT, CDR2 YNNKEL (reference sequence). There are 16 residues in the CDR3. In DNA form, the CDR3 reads TGTGCCAGCAGCCAAGACGCTAGTTATAGTACCAGGGAGCTGTTTTTT. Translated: CASSQDASYSTRELFF.

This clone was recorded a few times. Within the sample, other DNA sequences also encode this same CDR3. The CDR3 DNA is TGTGCCTGGAGTGTTGGACTAGATACCGGGGAGCTGTTTTTT. Its translation: CAWSVGLDTGELFF. The rearrangement links TRBV30 to TRBJ2-2, with 7 positions matching TRBD2. Germline lookup yields CDR1 GTSNPN and CDR2 SVGIG (reference sequence). The CDR3 consists of 14 residues. V gave up 0 bases and J gave up 5 bases; unmatched junction bases: 3.

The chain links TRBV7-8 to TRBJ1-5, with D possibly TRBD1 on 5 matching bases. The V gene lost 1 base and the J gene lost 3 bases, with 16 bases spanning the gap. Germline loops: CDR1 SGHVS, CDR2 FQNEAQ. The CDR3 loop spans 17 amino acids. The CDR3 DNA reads TGTGCCAGCAGCTTAGGTCAGGGTACCGCCTCCAATCAGCCCCAGCATTTT. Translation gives CASSLGQGTASNQPQHF.

The CDR3: CASMGRQGVYEKLFF. CDR3 nucleotides: TGTGCCAGTATGGGGAGACAGGGGGTTTATGAAAAACTGTTTTTT. The rearrangement joins TRBV19 to TRBJ1-4; TRBD1 matches 9 bases. With V trimmed by 7 bases and J by 6 bases, 9 bases remained unmatched. The CDR3 is made up of 15 amino acids. CDR1 LNHDA and CDR2 SQIVND come from the germline V gene (reference sequence).

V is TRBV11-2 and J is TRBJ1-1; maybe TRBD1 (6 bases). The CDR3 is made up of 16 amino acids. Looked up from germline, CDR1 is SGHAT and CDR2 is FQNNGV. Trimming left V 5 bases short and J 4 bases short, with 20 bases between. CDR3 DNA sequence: TGTGCCAGCAGCCCAGGGGTTCGCGTCTCCAGCACTGAAGCTTTCTTT. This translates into CASSPGVRVSSTEAFF.

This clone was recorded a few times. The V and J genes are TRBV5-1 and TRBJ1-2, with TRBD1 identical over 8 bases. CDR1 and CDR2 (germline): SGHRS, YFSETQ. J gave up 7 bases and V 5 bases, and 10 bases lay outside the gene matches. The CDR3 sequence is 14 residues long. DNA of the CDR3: TGCGCCAGCAGTTCACGCCAGGGGGCGTCTGGCTACACCTTC. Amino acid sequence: CASSSRQGASGYTF.

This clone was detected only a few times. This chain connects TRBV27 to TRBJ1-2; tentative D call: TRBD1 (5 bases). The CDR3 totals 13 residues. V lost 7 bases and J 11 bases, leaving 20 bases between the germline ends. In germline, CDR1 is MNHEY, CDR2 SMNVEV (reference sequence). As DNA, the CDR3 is TGTGCCAGCACACCCCGGTGGGGCGGGGCGTACACCTTC. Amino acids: CASTPRWGGAYTF.

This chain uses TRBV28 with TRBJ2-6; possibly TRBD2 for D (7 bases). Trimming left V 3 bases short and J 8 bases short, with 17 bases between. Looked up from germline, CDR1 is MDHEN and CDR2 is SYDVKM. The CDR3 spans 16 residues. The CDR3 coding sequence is TGTGCCAGCAGTTTTGGGGGGGCGGAGCAGTCCAACGTCCTGACTTTC. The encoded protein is CASSFGGAEQSNVLTF.

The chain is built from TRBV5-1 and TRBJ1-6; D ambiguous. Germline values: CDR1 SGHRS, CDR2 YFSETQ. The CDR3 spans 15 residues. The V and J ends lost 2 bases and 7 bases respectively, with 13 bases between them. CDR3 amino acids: CASSFRGSGNSPLHF. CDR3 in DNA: TGCGCCAGCAGCTTTCGAGGGTCTGGCAATTCACCCCTCCACTTT.

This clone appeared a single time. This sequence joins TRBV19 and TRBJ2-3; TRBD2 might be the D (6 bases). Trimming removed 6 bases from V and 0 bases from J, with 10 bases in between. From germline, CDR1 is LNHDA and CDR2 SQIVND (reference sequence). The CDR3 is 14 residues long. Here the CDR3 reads CASRDGGSTDTQYF. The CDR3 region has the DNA TGTGCCAGTAGAGACGGAGGGAGCACAGATACGCAGTATTTT. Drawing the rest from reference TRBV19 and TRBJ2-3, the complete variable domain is DGGITQSPKYLFRKEGQNVTLSCEQNLNHDAMYWYRQDPGQGLRLIYYSQIVNDFQKGDIAEGYSVSREKKESFPLTVTSAQKNPTAFYLCASRDGGSTDTQYFGPGTRLTVL.

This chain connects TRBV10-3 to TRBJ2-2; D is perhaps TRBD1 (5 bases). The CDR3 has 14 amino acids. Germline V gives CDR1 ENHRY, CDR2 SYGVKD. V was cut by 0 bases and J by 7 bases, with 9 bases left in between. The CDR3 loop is CAISESAGFGELFF. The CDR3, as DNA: TGTGCCATCAGTGAGTCGGCAGGGTTCGGGGAGCTGTTTTTT.

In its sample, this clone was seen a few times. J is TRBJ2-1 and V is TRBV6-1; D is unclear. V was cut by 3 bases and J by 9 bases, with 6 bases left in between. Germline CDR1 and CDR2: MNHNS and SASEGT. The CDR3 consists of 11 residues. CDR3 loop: CASSDKSEQFF. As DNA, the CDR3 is TGTGCCAGCAGTGATAAGAGTGAGCAGTTCTTC.

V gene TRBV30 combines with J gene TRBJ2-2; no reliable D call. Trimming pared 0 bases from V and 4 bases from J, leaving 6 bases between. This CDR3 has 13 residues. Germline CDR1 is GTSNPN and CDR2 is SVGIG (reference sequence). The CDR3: CAWSVYSTGELFF. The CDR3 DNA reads TGTGCCTGGAGTGTGTATTCCACCGGGGAGCTGTTTTTT.

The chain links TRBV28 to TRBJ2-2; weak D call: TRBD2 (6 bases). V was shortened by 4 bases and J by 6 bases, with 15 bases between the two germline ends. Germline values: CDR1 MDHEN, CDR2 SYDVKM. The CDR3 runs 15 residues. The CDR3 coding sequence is TGTGCCAGCAGTTGGGACTTGTTGCGGGCCGGGGAGCTGTTTTTT. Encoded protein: CASSWDLLRAGELFF.

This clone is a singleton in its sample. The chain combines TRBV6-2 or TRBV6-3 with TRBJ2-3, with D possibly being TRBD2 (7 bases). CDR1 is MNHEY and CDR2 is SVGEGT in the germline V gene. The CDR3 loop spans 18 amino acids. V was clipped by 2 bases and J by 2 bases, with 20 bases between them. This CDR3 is CASSYTQGRGSPTDTQYF. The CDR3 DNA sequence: TGTGCCAGCAGTTACACCCAGGGGCGGGGGAGCCCCACAGATACGCAGTATTTT.

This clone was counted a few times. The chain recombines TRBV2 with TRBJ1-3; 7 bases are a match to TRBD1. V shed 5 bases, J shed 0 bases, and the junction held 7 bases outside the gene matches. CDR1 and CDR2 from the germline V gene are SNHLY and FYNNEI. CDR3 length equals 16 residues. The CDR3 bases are TGTGCCAGCAGTCCTAACCGGGACAGCTCTGGAAACACCATATATTTT. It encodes CASSPNRDSSGNTIYF. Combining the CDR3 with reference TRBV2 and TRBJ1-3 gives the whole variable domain EPEVTQTPSHQVTQMGQEVILRCVPISNHLYFYWYRQILGQKVEFLVSFYNNEISEKSEIFDDQFSVERPDGSNFTLKIRSTKLEDSAMYFCASSPNRDSSGNTIYFGEGSWLTVV.

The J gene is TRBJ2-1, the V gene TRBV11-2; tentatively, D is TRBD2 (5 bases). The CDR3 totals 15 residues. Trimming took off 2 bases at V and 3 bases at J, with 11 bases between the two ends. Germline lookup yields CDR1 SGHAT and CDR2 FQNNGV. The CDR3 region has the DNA TGTGCCAGCAGCTTATTGTACGGGGTCTACAATGAGCAGTTCTTC. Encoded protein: CASSLLYGVYNEQFF.

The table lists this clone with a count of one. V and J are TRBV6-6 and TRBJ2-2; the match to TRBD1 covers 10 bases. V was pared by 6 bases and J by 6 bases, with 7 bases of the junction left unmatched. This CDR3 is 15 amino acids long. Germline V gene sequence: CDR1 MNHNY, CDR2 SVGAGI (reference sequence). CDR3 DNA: TGTGCCAGCAGCCGAGACAGGGGGCCGGCCGGGGAGCTGTTTTTT. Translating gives CASSRDRGPAGELFF.

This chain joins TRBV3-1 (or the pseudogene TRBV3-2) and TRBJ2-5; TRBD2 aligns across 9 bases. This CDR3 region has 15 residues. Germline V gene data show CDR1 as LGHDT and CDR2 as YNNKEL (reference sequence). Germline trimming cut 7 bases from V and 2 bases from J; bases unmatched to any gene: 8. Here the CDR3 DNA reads TGTGCCAGCACCAGACGGACTAGCGAACAAGAGACCCAGTACTTC. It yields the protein CASTRRTSEQETQYF.

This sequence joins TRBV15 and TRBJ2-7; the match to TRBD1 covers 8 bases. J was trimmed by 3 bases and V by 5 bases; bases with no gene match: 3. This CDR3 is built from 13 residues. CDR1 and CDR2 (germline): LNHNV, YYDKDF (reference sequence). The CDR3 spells CATSVDRGYEQYF. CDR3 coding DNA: TGTGCCACCAGCGTTGACAGGGGCTACGAGCAGTACTTC. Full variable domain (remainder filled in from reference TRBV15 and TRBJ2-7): DAMVIQNPRYQVTQFGKPVTLSCSQTLNHNVMYWYQQKSSQAPKLLFHYYDKDFNNEADTPDNFQSRRPNTSFCFLDIRSPGLGDTAMYLCATSVDRGYEQYFGPGTRLTVT.

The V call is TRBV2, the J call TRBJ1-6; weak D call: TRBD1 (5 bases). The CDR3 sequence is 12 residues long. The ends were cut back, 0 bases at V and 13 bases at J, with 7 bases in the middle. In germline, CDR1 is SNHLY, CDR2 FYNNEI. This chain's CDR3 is CASSEANRPLHF. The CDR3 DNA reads TGTGCCAGCAGTGAAGCAAACAGGCCCCTCCACTTT.

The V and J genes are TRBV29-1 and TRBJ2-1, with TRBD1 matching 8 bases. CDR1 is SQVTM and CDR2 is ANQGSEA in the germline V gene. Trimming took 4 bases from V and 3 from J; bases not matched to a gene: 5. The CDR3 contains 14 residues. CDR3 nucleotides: TGCAGCGTTGCCTCCGGGACAGGCTACAATGAGCAGTTCTTC. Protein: CSVASGTGYNEQFF.

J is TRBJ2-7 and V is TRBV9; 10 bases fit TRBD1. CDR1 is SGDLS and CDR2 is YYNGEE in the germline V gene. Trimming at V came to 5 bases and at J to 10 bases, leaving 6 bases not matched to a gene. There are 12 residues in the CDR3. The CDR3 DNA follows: TGTGCCAGCAGTCGGGACAGGGGACAACAGTACTTC. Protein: CASSRDRGQQYF. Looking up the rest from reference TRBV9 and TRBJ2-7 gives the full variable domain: DSGVTQTPKHLITATGQRVTLRCSPRSGDLSVYWYQQSLDQGLQFLIQYYNGEERAKGNILERFSAQQFPDLHSELNLSSLELGDSALYFCASSRDRGQQYFGPGTRLTVT.

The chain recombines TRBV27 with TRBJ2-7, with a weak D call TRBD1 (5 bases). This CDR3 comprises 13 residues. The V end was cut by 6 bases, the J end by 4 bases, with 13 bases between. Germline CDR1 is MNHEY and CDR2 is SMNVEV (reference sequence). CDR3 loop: CASRLTAHYEQYF. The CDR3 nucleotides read TGTGCCAGCAGACTGACAGCTCATTACGAGCAGTACTTC.

The CDR3 region has the DNA TGTGCCAGCATGGGACTAGCGGGGGACCTAGAGACCCAGTACTTC. Its protein is CASMGLAGDLETQYF. The rearrangement uses TRBV2 and TRBJ2-5; 14 bases align to TRBD2. CDR1 is SNHLY and CDR2 is FYNNEI in the germline V gene. V trimming: 7 bases; J trimming: 4 bases; junction bases outside the gene matches: 5. The CDR3 contains 15 residues.

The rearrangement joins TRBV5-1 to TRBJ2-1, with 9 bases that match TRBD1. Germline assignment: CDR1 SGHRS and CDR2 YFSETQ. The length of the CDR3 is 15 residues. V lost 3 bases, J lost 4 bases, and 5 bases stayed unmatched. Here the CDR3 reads CASSSSQGAYNEQFF. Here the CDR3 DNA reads TGCGCCAGCAGCTCTTCACAGGGGGCTTACAATGAGCAGTTCTTC.